The clone carrying this T cell receptor (beta chain) was picked up many times. CDR1 is KGHDR and CDR2 is SFDVKD in the germline V gene. The length of the CDR3 is 16 residues. With 5 bases clipped from V and 4 bases from J, the junction kept 7 bases outside the gene matches. This specimen belongs to a study of T-cell reconstitution after alpha-beta-depleted transplantation in children. Unique molecular identifiers tagged the TCRbeta library. One entry per CDR3 protein results from TCRdb running MiXCR on the PCR reads. The data contain around 300,000 distinct CDR3 sequences, around 10% of them singletons.

The specimen was PBMCs, collected before TCRalphabeta/CD19-depleted stem cell transplant. The clonotype was recovered from a boy under two years old with acute myeloid leukemia, due to receive a stem cell transplant. The gene calls are TRBV24-1 and TRBJ2-1; TRBD2 agrees at 10 bases. The CDR3 region is CATSVHGTSAYNEQFF. The CDR3 DNA sequence: TGTGCCACCAGTGTTCACGGGACTAGCGCTTACAATGAGCAGTTCTTC.